Detailed here is one T cell receptor (beta chain). This clonotype was seen many times. Its antigen is not yet known. Per-base qualities were not stored, and no clone one base away is much larger. TCR alpha and beta CDR3 regions were amplified with the iRepertoire nested amplicon-rescue multiplex PCR (arm-PCR) platform from RNA. For one-step reverse transcription and amplification, about 100-450 ng of tissue mRNA or PBMC total RNA was used as input. After bead purification, a secondary multiplex PCR added Illumina adapters, and libraries were gel-purified between 200 and 400 bp. Internal 6-nucleotide barcodes were carried by the libraries and were used for demultiplexing. Libraries were sequenced on an Illumina MiSeq with 2x220 or 2x250 nucleotide paired-end reads. Per the source publication's procedure: Paired reads were merged using FLASH 1.2.11 and were aligned to the GRCh37 human genome using BWA-MEM, after which TRA and TRB reads were extracted. For V and J assignment, an IMGT-derived reference of cassette sequences and CDR3 motifs that included pseudogenes was used. Reads were translated in three frames, and productive CDR3s were defined by a C…FGXG motif without stop codons. A clonotype was defined as a unique combination of a V-J cassette pair and a CDR3 amino acid sequence. Hamming distance filtering was applied to reads, with thresholds set by the sequence error rate of each sample in mapped regions. TCRdb reanalyzed the raw reads on its own, using fastp at Q25 for trimming and MiXCR for clone calling, and kept in-frame beta chains. Identical CDR3 protein sequences are pooled into one entry, listed with their most common genes and DNA. The V and J calls and clone size come from TCRdb's table, not from the authors' own analysis. For this sample the table gives approximately 6,100 distinct CDR3 sequences, of which roughly 42% were detected only once. 24% of the sample comes from the top ten.

This sample is part of a study of glioma-infiltrating T cells listed by TCRdb under 2016. Concerning the study at large: The study sequenced TCR alpha- and beta-chain repertoires from glioma tissue, from non-neoplastic brain tissue and from matched peripheral blood mononuclear cells. To measure divergence between tissue and blood T-cell populations, each tissue-infiltrating repertoire was compared with the peripheral blood repertoire of the same patient. The paired cohort was made up of three low-grade glioma patients, several primary glioblastoma patients and three non-glioma patients who contributed non-neoplastic brain tissue.

Summary of the overall study and its limitations: VJ-independent divergence between tissue and blood was lower than expected in non-neoplastic patients but higher than expected in all gliomas, particularly low-grade gliomas. Group comparisons rested on small numbers: three non-neoplastic, three low-grade glioma and about 8 glioblastoma patients. Very few CDR3 sequences were found to be shared between tissue and blood, and this scarcity was attributed to high CDR3 diversity and limited sampling.

This sequence originates from a human donor with low-grade glioma or glioblastoma, undergoing nonglioma brain surgery, or in good health (not recorded which). Material: glioma tissue, nonneoplastic brain tissue, or PBMCs (not recorded which).

The CDR3 has the sequence CASSEGQRTLISYEQYF. The DNA is TGTGCCAGCAGCGAGGGACAGAGAACCCTCATATCTTACGAGCAGTACTTC. Recombination linked TRBV5-6 to TRBJ2-7; 7 bases in the middle match TRBD1. CDR1 and CDR2, looked up from the germline V gene, are SGHDT and YYEEEE. V trim: 4 bases; J trim: 4 bases; unmatched bases: 17. There are 17 amino acids in the CDR3, from cysteine to phenylalanine inclusive. The CDR3 DNA has 51 bases and is translated from base 1.